The source of this T cell receptor beta chain is a study of identical twins. Regarding the study as a whole: Reduced insertions were recorded for abundant cord blood beta clonotypes, with no such pattern in memory repertoires.

TCRdb reprocessed the 5' RACE reads via MiXCR and lists one record per CDR3 protein. The sample consists of 570,000 or so distinct CDR3 sequences, around 9.6% of them appearing once. The V and J ends lost 0 bases and 4 bases respectively, with 3 bases between them. The CDR3 has 12 amino acids. This clonotype was seen at least ten times. Its target is not known. These same records also appear under a second study, on yellow fever vaccine responses in identical twins.

This clonotype was obtained from a woman aged 18-35 years in good health. The source material was PBMCs. The V call is TRBV12-3 or TRBV12-4, the J call TRBJ1-1; the D is unclear. For the CDR3, the DNA is TGTGCCAGCAGTTTAGCTTCCACTGAAGCTTTCTTT. Its protein product is CASSLASTEAFF.